This T cell receptor (beta chain) emerged from a study of blood T cell repertoires in COVID-19. Background on the study: COVID-19 samples, acute and convalescent, were from the United States, Italy and Spain.

V was pared by 4 bases and J by 6 bases, with 7 bases between. Germline V CDR1 and CDR2: SGHDT, YYEEEE. The CDR3 runs to 11 residues. Sequencing used immunoSEQ multiplex PCR; TCRdb keeps in-frame clones, though not all of them. This sample has 150,000 to 200,000 clones; 86% occur once, and the top ten carry about 0.72%. The sample consisted of peripheral blood. This receptor was taken from a woman aged 70-85 years with acute or convalescent COVID-19. V gene TRBV5-6 combines with J gene TRBJ1-1, with D possibly being TRBD1 (6 bases). The CDR3 DNA reads as TGTGCCAGCAGCCGGACAGCTGAAGCTTTCTTT. This gives the protein CASSRTAEAFF.